The clone carrying this T cell receptor (beta chain) was seen ten or more times. Its antigen is unidentified. Sorted naive CD8 T cells were those defined as CD8+CD4-CCR7+CD45RA+. One entry per CDR3 protein results from TCRdb running MiXCR on the PCR reads. The sample has about 640,000 distinct CDR3 sequences, 20% seen once. This entry is derived from a study of molecular identifiers for immune sequencing clone quantification. At the level of the study: Replicate RNA from roughly 18,000 or 92,000 naive CD8 T cells formed five aliquots; four were sequenced.

Germline values: CDR1 SGDLS, CDR2 YYNGEE. This CDR3 has 13 residues. Trimming left V 0 bases short and J 0 bases short, with 3 bases between. Study results and limitations: In CMV-specific effectors, clones above 20 copies held over 99% of molecules; naive, under 1%.

Input material: naive CD8+ T cells from blood, with Jurkat cell RNA spiked in. Subset defined: FACS-sorted CD8+CD4-CCR7+CD45RA+ naive T cells. The chain recombines TRBV9 with TRBJ1-1; D ambiguous. The TCR comes from a human donor in good health. Some libraries in this study had Jurkat cell RNA spiked in. The CDR3 DNA reads TGTGCCAGCAGCGTAGCAGTGAACACTGAAGCTTTCTTT. It specifies CASSVAVNTEAFF.